This T cell receptor (beta chain) was documented in a study of blood T cell repertoires in COVID-19. Germline V gives CDR1 SGHTA, CDR2 FQGNSA. V lost 1 base to trimming and J lost 4 bases; unmatched junction nucleotides: 4. CDR3 size: 15 residues. Participants' own reports of clinical history determined their cohort assignment. The data were produced by immunoSEQ multiplex PCR, yet TCRdb's version contains in-frame clones alone and is incomplete. Found here are about 220,000 clones, about 86% of them singletons; the top ten hold roughly 1.3%. The chain couples TRBV7-2 to TRBJ1-3; TRBD1 matches 7 bases. This clonotype was sampled from a woman aged 40 to 55 with acute COVID-19. Source material: PBMCs or T cells enriched from blood (not recorded which). CDR3 protein: CASSLDRGGGNTIYF. The CDR3 coding sequence is TGTGCCAGCAGCTTAGACAGGGGCGGCGGAAACACCATATATTTT.